This entry describes one T cell receptor beta chain. The antigen is unknown. This sample was included in a study of cytomegalovirus exposure and HLA in healthy donors. Study-wide results and limits: The classifier was said to identify cytomegalovirus status with high specificity and sensitivity. In a later analysis, specific HLA alleles were associated with 15,000 to 20,000 TCR beta sequences at a 0.05 false discovery rate. Follow-up analysis later connected one missense variant in DCLRE1C with trimming of TCR beta V- and J-genes. Upon later analysis, HLA-associated TCR beta chains proved more clonally expanded than other, equally common chains.

60 Vbeta and 13 Jbeta primers were used in PCR. The repertoire was sequenced with immunoSEQ multiplex PCR; TCRdb's copy has only in-frame clones and lacks some. The sample carries about 79,000 clones, about two thirds recorded once. The sample taken for sequencing was PBMCs. The receptor's source is a woman between 45 and 65 years old in good health and CMV-seropositive.

Here the CDR3 DNA reads TGTGCCAGCAGCTCCTCGGACCGCTCAAGGGGTGGCTACACCTTC. Translating gives CASSSSDRSRGGYTF. V usage is TRBV13 and J usage is TRBJ1-2, with D perhaps TRBD1 (5 bases). The CDR3 is 15 residues long. Germline V lookup: CDR1 PRHDT, CDR2 FYEKMQ (reference sequence). Trimming removed 4 bases from V and 7 bases from J, with 19 bases in between.